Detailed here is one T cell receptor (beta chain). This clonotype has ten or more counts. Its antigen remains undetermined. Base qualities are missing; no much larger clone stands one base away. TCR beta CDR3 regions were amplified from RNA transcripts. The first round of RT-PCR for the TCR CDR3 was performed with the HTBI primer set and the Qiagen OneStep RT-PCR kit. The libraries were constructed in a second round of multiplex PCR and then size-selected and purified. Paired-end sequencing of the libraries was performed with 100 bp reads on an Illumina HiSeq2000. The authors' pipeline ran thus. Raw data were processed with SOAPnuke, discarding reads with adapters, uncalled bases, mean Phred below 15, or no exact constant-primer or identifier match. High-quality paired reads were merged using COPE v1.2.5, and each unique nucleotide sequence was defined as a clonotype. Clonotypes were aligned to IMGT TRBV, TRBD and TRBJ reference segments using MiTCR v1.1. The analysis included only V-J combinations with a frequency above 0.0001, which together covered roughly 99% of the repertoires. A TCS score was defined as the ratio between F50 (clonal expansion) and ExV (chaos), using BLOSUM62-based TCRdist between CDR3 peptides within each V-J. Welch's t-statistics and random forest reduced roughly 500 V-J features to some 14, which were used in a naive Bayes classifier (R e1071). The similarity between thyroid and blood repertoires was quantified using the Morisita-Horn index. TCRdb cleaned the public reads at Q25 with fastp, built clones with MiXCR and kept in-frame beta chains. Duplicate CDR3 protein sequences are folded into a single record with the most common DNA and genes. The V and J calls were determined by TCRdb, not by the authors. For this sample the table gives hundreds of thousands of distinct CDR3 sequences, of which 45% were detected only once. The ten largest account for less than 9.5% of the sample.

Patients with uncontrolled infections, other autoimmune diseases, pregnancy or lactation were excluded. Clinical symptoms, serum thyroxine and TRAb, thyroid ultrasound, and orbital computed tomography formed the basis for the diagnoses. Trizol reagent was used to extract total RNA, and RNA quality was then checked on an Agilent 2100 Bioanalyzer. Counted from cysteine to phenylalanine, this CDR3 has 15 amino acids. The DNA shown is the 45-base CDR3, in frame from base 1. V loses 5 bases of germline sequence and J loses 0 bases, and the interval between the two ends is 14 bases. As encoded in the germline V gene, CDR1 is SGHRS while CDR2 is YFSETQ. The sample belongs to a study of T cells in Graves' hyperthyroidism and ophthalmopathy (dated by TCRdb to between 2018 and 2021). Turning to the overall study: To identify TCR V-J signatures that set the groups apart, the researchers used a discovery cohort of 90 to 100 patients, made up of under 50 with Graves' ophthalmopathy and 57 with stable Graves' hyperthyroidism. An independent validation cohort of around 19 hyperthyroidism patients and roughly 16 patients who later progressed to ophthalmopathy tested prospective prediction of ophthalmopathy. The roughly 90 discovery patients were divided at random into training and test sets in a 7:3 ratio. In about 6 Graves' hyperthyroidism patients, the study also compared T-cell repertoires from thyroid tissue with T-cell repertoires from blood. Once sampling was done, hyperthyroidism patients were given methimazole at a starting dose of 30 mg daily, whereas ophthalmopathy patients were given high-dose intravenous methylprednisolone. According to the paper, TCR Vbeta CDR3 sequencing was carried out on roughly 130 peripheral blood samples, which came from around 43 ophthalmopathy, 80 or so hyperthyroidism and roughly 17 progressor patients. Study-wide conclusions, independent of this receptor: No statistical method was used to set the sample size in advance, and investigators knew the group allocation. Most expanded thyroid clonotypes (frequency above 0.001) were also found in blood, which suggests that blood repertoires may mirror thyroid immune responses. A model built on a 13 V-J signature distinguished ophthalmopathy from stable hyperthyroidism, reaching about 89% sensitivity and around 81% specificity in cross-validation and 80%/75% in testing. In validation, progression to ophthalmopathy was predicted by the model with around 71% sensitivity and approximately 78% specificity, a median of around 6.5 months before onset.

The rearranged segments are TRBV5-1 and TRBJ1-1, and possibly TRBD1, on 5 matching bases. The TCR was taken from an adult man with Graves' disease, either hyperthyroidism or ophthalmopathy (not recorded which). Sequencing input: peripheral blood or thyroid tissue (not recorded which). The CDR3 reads CASSWSAGLNTEAFF. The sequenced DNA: TGCGCCAGCAGTTGGTCGGCAGGGCTGAACACTGAAGCTTTCTTT. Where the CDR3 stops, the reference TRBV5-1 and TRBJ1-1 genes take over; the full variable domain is KAGVTQTPRYLIKTRGQQVTLSCSPISGHRSVSWYQQTPGQGLQFLFEYFSETQRNKGNFPGRFSGRQFSNSRSEMNVSTLELGDSALYLCASSWSAGLNTEAFFGQGTRLTVV.